The source of this T cell receptor (beta chain) is a study of T cells in localized non-small cell lung cancer. This clone was seen only a few times. CDR3 size: 13 residues. V lost 2 bases and J lost 8; bases outside the gene matches: 3. Germline assignment: CDR1 MNHGY and CDR2 SAAAGT. TCRdb's copy holds only in-frame clones and misses some; the assay was immunoSEQ multiplex PCR. The sample records about 970 clones, under 30% being singletons. The sequence came from a woman aged 35 to 70 with stage I squamous cell lung carcinoma. This chain uses TRBV6-8 with TRBJ1-2, with 9 bases fitting TRBD1. The specimen comprised lung tumor tissue, sampled before any cancer treatment. The CDR3 loop reads CASSYGTGWGYTF. In DNA form, the CDR3 reads TGTGCCAGCAGTTACGGGACAGGGTGGGGCTACACCTTC.